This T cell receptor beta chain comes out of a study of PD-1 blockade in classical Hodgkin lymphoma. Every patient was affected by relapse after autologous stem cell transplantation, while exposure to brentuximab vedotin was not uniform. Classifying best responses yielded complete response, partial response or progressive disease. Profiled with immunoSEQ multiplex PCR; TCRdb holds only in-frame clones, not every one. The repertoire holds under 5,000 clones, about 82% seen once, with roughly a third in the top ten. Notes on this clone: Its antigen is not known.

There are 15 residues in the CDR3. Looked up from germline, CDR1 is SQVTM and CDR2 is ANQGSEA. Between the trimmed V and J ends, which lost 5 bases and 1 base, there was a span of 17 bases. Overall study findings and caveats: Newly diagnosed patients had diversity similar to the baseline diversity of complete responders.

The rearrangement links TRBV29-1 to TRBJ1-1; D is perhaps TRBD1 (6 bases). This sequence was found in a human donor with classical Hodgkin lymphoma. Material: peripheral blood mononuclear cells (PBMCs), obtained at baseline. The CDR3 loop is CSVFRGTKWNTEAFF. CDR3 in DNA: TGCAGCGTTTTCAGGGGAACAAAGTGGAACACTGAAGCTTTCTTT.